The clone carrying this T cell receptor beta chain was seen only a few times. Its cognate antigen is unknown. The isolated RNA, all of it, was reverse transcribed, so expressed TCRB transcripts were what got sequenced. TCRdb keeps only in-frame clones here, not all; method: immunoSEQ multiplex PCR. The sample contains 250,000 to 350,000 clones, approximately 14% of which appear only once. The data originate from a study of beta chain features in type 1 diabetes. Study-level findings and limits: People with Type 1 diabetes carried modestly yet significantly shorter TCRB CDR3s in all four CD4+ subsets.

This TCR derives from a man aged 25 to 40 with type 1 diabetes. Input material: naive CD4+ T cells from blood.

CDR3 residues: CASSLVPETQYF. Written as DNA, the CDR3 is TGCGCCAGCAGCTTGGTTCCGGAGACCCAGTACTTC. The gene calls are TRBV5-1 and TRBJ2-5; D gene unclear. Germline-derived CDR1 and CDR2 are SGHRS and YFSETQ. Trimming cost V 0 bases and J 5 bases, with 5 bases left between them. The CDR3 is made up of 12 amino acids. The whole variable domain, remainder taken from reference TRBV5-1 and TRBJ2-5, is KAGVTQTPRYLIKTRGQQVTLSCSPISGHRSVSWYQQTPGQGLQFLFEYFSETQRNKGNFPGRFSGRQFSNSRSEMNVSTLELGDSALYLCASSLVPETQYFGPGTRLLVL.